A selection of T cell receptor beta chains follows, all from one sample in a study of cytomegalovirus exposure and HLA in healthy donors. Only in-frame clones appear in the TCRdb table, and some are missing; sequencing was by immunoSEQ multiplex PCR. The data contain approximately 100,000 clones, 74% of them seen just once; the ten biggest clones take up about 2%. Sequencing was carried out using PBMCs. Receptors originate from a male donor in good health and CMV-seronegative. CDR3s include the opening cysteine and the closing phenylalanine or tryptophan. D genes are given only for firm matches. Where a row states a size, it is once, few, many or the class of an expanded clone; other rows omit it.

v_call	d_call	clone_size	j_call	cdr3_nt	cdr3_aa
TRBV15	NA	NA	TRBJ1-4	TGTGCCACCAGCATCAGGGGCACTAATGAAAAACTGTTTTTT	CATSIRGTNEKLFF
TRBV5-6	TRBD1	few	TRBJ2-7	TGTGCCAGCAGTTCCCTGTGGACAGGGGGCTACGAGCAGTACTTC	CASSSLWTGGYEQYF
TRBV7-2	NA	NA	TRBJ1-5	TGTGCCAGCAGCTTAGTAGTCCAGGGGAATCAGCCCCAGCATTTT	CASSLVVQGNQPQHF
TRBV27	TRBD2	NA	TRBJ2-2	TGTGCCAGCAGTTTACGCCGGGGGACTAGCGGGAGTAGTACCGGGGAGCTGTTTTTT	CASSLRRGTSGSSTGELFF
TRBV5-1	TRBD1	once	TRBJ1-2	TGCGCCAGCAGCCCGGGACAGGGAGATAGCTACACCTTC	CASSPGQGDSYTF
TRBV5-4	TRBD1	NA	TRBJ1-2	TGTGCCAGCAGCGTGACAGGGGTAGGAGGCTACACCTTC	CASSVTGVGGYTF
TRBV7-9	NA	many	TRBJ2-7	TGTGCCAGCAGCGTGGGGGGTACGAGCTCCTACGAGCAGTACTTC	CASSVGGTSSYEQYF
TRBV28	TRBD2	NA	TRBJ2-3	TGTGCCAGCAGTCCCCCGGGACTAGCGGGAGGTACGGCAGATACGCAGTATTTT	CASSPPGLAGGTADTQYF
TRBV28	TRBD2	NA	TRBJ2-5	TGTGCCAGCAGTCTGGGGACTAGCTGGTTGGTAGAGACCCAGTACTTC	CASSLGTSWLVETQYF
TRBV27	TRBD1	once	TRBJ1-6	TGTGCCAGCAGATCAGACAGGGAATCACCCCTCCACTTT	CASRSDRESPLHF
TRBV5-6	NA	NA	TRBJ2-1	TGTGCCAGCAGGCCCCAGGGGAGCGGGGTTTACAATGAGCAGTTCTTC	CASRPQGSGVYNEQFF
TRBV30	TRBD1	NA	TRBJ2-7	TGTGCCTGGGGGACAGGGGGTTACGAGCAGTACTTC	CAWGTGGYEQYF
TRBV30	TRBD2	once	TRBJ2-1	TGTGCCTGGACTAGCGGGAGGGCTGAGCAGTTCTTC	CAWTSGRAEQFF
TRBV6-6	TRBD1	NA	TRBJ1-5	TGTGCCAGCACGCCAGAACCAGGGGGCTCTAATCAGCCCCAGCATTTT	CASTPEPGGSNQPQHF
TRBV10-3	TRBD1	NA	TRBJ2-2	TGTGCCACCCAGAGGCCAGGGGGTGTCGGGGAGCTGTTTTTT	CATQRPGGVGELFF
TRBV7-9	NA	NA	TRBJ1-1	TGTTCCAGCAGCTTGGAACGGGGAGAAGCTTTCTTT	CSSSLERGEAFF
TRBV2	TRBD1	once	TRBJ2-3	TGTGCCAGCAGGGACAGGGGGCCGACAGATACGCAGTATTTT	CASRDRGPTDTQYF
TRBV6-5	TRBD1	NA	TRBJ1-2	TGTGCCAGCAGTTACTCTACAGGGGGGGACTATGGCTACACCTTC	CASSYSTGGDYGYTF
TRBV27	NA	NA	TRBJ1-2	TGTGCCAGCAGTTCAGACAGGATTCGGGGCTACACCTTC	CASSSDRIRGYTF
TRBV19	TRBD2	few	TRBJ2-5	TGTGCCAGTAGTATAAGGGGACTAGCGGGAGGTTTGCCAGAGACCCAGTACTTC	CASSIRGLAGGLPETQYF
TRBV7-9	TRBD1	few	TRBJ1-4	TGTGCCAGCAGCCGCGAGGGGGCCTGGGGGAAACTGTTTTTT	CASSREGAWGKLFF
TRBV19	TRBD1	NA	TRBJ2-7	TGTGCCAGTAGTACTGCCGGGACAGGGTATCCCTACGAGCAGTACTTC	CASSTAGTGYPYEQYF
TRBV18	TRBD2	NA	TRBJ2-7	TGTGCCAGCTCACCACCTGGCGGGGGATCCTACGAGCAGTACTTC	CASSPPGGGSYEQYF
TRBV4-1	TRBD1	few	TRBJ1-2	TGCGCCAGCAGCCAAGAAGGGTACAGGGGCGCCCGTGGCTACACCTTC	CASSQEGYRGARGYTF
TRBV5-8	TRBD1	NA	TRBJ2-4	TGTGCCAGCAGCGCCGGGACAGCCATAGCCAAAAACATTCAGTACTTC	CASSAGTAIAKNIQYF
TRBV6-6	TRBD1	NA	TRBJ1-5	TGTGCCAGCAGTTCTGCGACAGGGGGCCTTGATCAGCCCCAGCATTTT	CASSSATGGLDQPQHF
TRBV23-1	TRBD1	NA	TRBJ2-3	TGCGCCAGCAGTCAGAGGGCCTTGGGACAGGGGGTTTTAGATACGCAGTATTTT	CASSQRALGQGVLDTQYF
TRBV29-1	NA	few	TRBJ2-7	TGCAGCGTCACTCGGGGGGTAGGGGGCTCCTACGAGCAGTACTTC	CSVTRGVGGSYEQYF
TRBV1	NA	few	TRBJ2-1	TGCACCAGCAGCCAAGATCGAAGACTAGCGGGAGGATACAATGAGCAGTTCTTC	CTSSQDRRLAGGYNEQFF
TRBV5-6	NA	NA	TRBJ2-2	TGTGCCAGCAGCTTCTCGGGGGTCGGGGAGCTGTTTTTT	CASSFSGVGELFF
TRBV27	TRBD2	NA	TRBJ2-7	TGTGCCAGCAGTCCCTTAGCGGGAGGCCCGCCCGAGCAGTACTTC	CASSPLAGGPPEQYF
TRBV19	NA	once	TRBJ2-4	TGTGCCAGTAGTAACTACCATAGAGGGTTAGCCAAAAACATTCAGTACTTC	CASSNYHRGLAKNIQYF
TRBV27	TRBD1	NA	TRBJ1-5	TGTGCCAGCAGCCAGGGGGTAGGATGGCCCCAGCATTTT	CASSQGVGWPQHF
TRBV27	NA	NA	TRBJ2-7	TGTGCCACCGGACAGTGTGAGCAGTACTTC	CATGQCEQYF
TRBV7-3	TRBD1	NA	TRBJ2-3	TGTGCCAGCAGCTTAAAGGGGACAGGGGGGCTAGCAGATACGCAGTATTTT	CASSLKGTGGLADTQYF